This T cell receptor (beta chain) was identified in a study of blood T cells in healthy people across ages. This clonotype was seen only a few times. Looked up from germline, CDR1 is SNHLY and CDR2 is FYNNEI. The V end lost 2 bases, the J end lost 1 base, and 11 bases lay between the germline ends. This CDR3 has 15 amino acids. Next came a second PCR, run for about 6 to 12 cycles, which used a sample-barcoded 5' primer along with a J-beta primer mix. TCRdb analysed the 5' RACE reads with MiXCR anew, one entry per CDR3 protein. The sample holds more than 750,000 distinct CDR3 sequences, 25% to 35% seen once. These same data were also listed under a study on T cells of mothers and their children.

The chain is built from TRBV2 and TRBJ1-1; D is uncertain. The sequencing sample was made of blood. This clonotype was sampled from a woman aged 40 to 50 in good health. The CDR3 here is CASSETPTENTEAFF. In DNA form, the CDR3 reads TGTGCCAGCAGTGAAACCCCGACCGAGAACACTGAAGCTTTCTTT.